There are many counts of the clone carrying this T cell receptor beta chain. Its antigen is unknown. Duration under 3 months, a NOSPECS grade of at least 4, and a Clinical Activity Score of at least 3 characterized the ophthalmopathy patients. These data originate in a study of T cells in Graves' hyperthyroidism and ophthalmopathy. This CDR3 contains 15 residues. Germline V gene sequence: CDR1 SGHVS, CDR2 FQNEAQ. V shed 1 base and J shed 11 bases, with 15 bases lying between them. Study results and caveats: Researchers found most expanded thyroid clonotypes above 0.001 in blood as well.

RNA transcripts were the template for amplifying TCR beta CDR3 regions. The primer set for the first-round RT-PCR of the TCR CDR3 was HTBI. Each CDR3 protein is one row after TCRdb ran MiXCR on the multiplex PCR reads. In the table there are some 550,000 distinct CDR3 sequences, 16% of which are singletons. The receptor was derived from a woman between 40 and 50 years old with Graves' ophthalmopathy. This chain links TRBV7-8 with TRBJ1-6; TRBD1 is a possible D gene (5 bases). Sequenced input: blood. This CDR3 reads CASSLGDPTLTPLHF. In DNA form, the CDR3 reads TGTGCCAGCAGCTTAGGGGACCCCACTCTAACACCCCTCCACTTT.